This T cell receptor beta chain was observed in a study of beta chain features in type 1 diabetes. General study points: Compared with healthy donors, patients appeared to share more similar naive, central memory and regulatory TCRB repertoires. Moderately but significantly shorter TCRB CDR3s were found in Type 1 diabetes patients in all four CD4+ subsets.

Expressed TCRB transcripts were sequenced after all isolated RNA was converted to cDNA. Measured with immunoSEQ multiplex PCR; TCRdb has only the in-frame clones, and not every one. The sample lists more than 250,000 clones, around 21% seen once, with 0.028% in the top ten. This clone was seen a few times. Antigen unknown. Trimming removed 4 bases from V and 6 bases from J, with 14 bases in between. The CDR3 sequence is 14 residues long. The germline CDR1 and CDR2 sequences are LGHNT and FRNRAP. This sequence was found in a woman between 40 and 55 years old with type 1 diabetes. Sequences were obtained from naive CD4+ T cells from blood. The chain carries TRBV12-5 and TRBJ2-3, with a tentative D call TRBD1 (6 bases). DNA for the CDR3: TGTGCTAGTGGTTCGGGCAACAGGGCCGATACGCAGTATTTT. Protein sequence: CASGSGNRADTQYF.